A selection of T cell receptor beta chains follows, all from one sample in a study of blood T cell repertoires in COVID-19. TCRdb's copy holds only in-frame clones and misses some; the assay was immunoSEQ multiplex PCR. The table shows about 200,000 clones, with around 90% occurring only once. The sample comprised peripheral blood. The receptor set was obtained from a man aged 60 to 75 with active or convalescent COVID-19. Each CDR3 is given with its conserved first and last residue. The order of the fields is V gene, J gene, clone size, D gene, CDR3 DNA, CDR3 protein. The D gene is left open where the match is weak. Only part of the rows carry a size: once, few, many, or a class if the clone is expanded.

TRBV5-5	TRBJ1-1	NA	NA	TGTGCCAGCAGGAACGCCCCCCCCGGGGGGCCGGTGGGGAACACTGAAGCTTTCTTT	CASRNAPPGGPVGNTEAFF
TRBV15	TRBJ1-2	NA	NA	TGTGCCACCAGCAGGACAACTGAACAAGGCTACACCTTC	CATSRTTEQGYTF
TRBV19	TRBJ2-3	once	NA	TGTGCCAGTAGTCCTGACAGAAGCACAGATACGCAGTATTTT	CASSPDRSTDTQYF
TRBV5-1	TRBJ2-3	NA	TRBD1	TGCGCCAGCAGCGGCGGGACAGGGCATGGGGATACGCAGTATTTT	CASSGGTGHGDTQYF
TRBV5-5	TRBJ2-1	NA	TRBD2	TGTGCCAGCAGCTCTAGCGGAAACTCCTACAATGAGCAGTTCTTC	CASSSSGNSYNEQFF
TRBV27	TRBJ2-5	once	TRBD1	TGTGCCAGCAGGAGGGGGCAGCAAGAGACCCAGTACTTC	CASRRGQQETQYF
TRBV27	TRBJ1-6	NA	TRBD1	TGTGCCAGCAGTTTTGGGGCCAGGGGGGCTAGTTCACCCCTCCACTTT	CASSFGARGASSPLHF
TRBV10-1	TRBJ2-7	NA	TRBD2	TGCGCCAGCAGTGAGGGCGGGAGCTCCTACGAGCAGTACTTC	CASSEGGSSYEQYF
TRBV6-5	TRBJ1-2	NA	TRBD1	TGTGCCAGCAGTTCGATACAGGGGTTCTATGGCTACACCTTC	CASSSIQGFYGYTF
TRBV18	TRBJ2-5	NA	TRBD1	TGTGCCAGCTCACCTGCCGGACAGGGGTCCCCTTCGACCCAGTACTTC	CASSPAGQGSPSTQYF
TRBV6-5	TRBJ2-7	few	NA	TGTGCCAGCAGTTACTCCCTCGGCAGGTACGAGCAGTACTTC	CASSYSLGRYEQYF
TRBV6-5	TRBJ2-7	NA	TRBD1	TGTGCCAGCAGCACCGACAGGGGGCACAACGAGCAGTACTTC	CASSTDRGHNEQYF
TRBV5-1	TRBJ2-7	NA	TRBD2	TGCGCCAGCAGCTTGGCTAGAGCGGGGGACTACGAGCAGTACTTC	CASSLARAGDYEQYF
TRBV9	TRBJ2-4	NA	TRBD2	TGTGCCAGCAGCGTAGAAGCGGGGACGAACATTCAGTACTTC	CASSVEAGTNIQYF
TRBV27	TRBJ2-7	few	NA	TGTGCCAGCAGTCCCACTTTCTCGGCCTACGAGCAGTACTTC	CASSPTFSAYEQYF
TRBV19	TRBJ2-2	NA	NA	TGTGCCAGTACTGGCCGGTCGGTGGGCGCCGGGGAGCTGTTTTTT	CASTGRSVGAGELFF
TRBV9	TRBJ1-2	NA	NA	TGTGCCAGCAGCCCAGACAACTCTAACTATGGCTACACCTTC	CASSPDNSNYGYTF
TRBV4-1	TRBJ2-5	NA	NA	TGCGCCAGCAGCTTACGGGGGGCCCAAGAGACCCAGTACTTC	CASSLRGAQETQYF
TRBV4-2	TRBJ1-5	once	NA	TGTGCCAGCAGCCAAGTCGGGAGCAATCAGCCCCAGCATTTT	CASSQVGSNQPQHF
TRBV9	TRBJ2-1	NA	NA	TGTGCCAGCAGCACGTCGGGCAGGGGACCCTACAATGAGCAGTTCTTC	CASSTSGRGPYNEQFF
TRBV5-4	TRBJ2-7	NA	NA	TGTGCCAGCAGCTTGGACCTGCCAGTCGTCCACGAGCAGTACTTC	CASSLDLPVVHEQYF
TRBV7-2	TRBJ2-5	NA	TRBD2	TGTGCAGGAACTAGCGGGGGCCATGAAGAGACCCAGTACTTC	CAGTSGGHEETQYF
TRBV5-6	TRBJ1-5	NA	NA	TGTGCCAGCAGCTTGGCCGGGGGGATCAATCAGCCCCAGCATTTT	CASSLAGGINQPQHF
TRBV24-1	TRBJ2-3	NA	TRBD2	TGTGCCACCAGTGATTCTAGCGGGGGCACAGATACGCAGTATTTT	CATSDSSGGTDTQYF
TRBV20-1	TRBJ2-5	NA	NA	TGCAGTGCTAGTGAGACGGTCGGGGAGACCCAGTACTTC	CSASETVGETQYF
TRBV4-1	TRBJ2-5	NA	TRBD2	TGCGCCAGCAGCCTAAGTGGGGGGGAGATAAAAGAGACCCAGTACTTC	CASSLSGGEIKETQYF
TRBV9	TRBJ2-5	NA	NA	TGTGCCAGCAGCCTGGCGGGTTCACAAGAGACCCAGTACTTC	CASSLAGSQETQYF
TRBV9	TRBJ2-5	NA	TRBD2	TGTGCCAGCAGCGGGCTAGCGGGGGGGCCCCAAGAGACCCAGTACTTC	CASSGLAGGPQETQYF
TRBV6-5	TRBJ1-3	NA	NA	TGTGCCAGCAGTCCCGGGTCCTCTGGAGGAAACACCATATATTTT	CASSPGSSGGNTIYF
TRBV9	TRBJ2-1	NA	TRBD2	TGTGCCAGCAGCGTAGGCGGGGGAACCTACAATGAGCAGTTCTTC	CASSVGGGTYNEQFF
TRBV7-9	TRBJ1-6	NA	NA	TGTGCCAGCAGCTTAGGGGAGGGGTCTAATTCACCCCTCCACTTT	CASSLGEGSNSPLHF
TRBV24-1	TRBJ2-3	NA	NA	TGTGCCACCAGTGATTGGGGGGGCAGTAGGTACACAGATACGCAGTATTTT	CATSDWGGSRYTDTQYF
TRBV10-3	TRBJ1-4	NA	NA	TGTGCCATCAGTGATCAGAATGAAAAACTGTTTTTT	CAISDQNEKLFF
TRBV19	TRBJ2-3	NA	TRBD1	TGTGCCAGTAGTATTAATCCGACAGGGTCGGCGACAGATACGCAGTATTTT	CASSINPTGSATDTQYF
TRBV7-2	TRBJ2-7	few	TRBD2	TGTGCCAGCAGCCTCGGGACTAGGGGCCTCGAGCAGTACTTC	CASSLGTRGLEQYF
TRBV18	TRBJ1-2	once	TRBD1	TGTGCCAGCTCACCAGGACAGGGGGCAAACTATGGCTACACCTTC	CASSPGQGANYGYTF
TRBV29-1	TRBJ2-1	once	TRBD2	TGCAGCGGGAGGGGGACTAGCGACTACAATGAGCAGTTCTTC	CSGRGTSDYNEQFF
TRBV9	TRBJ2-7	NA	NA	TGTGCCAGCAGCGTAGCCTCGGGAGCTACCTACGAGCAGTACTTC	CASSVASGATYEQYF
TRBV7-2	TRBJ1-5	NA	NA	TGTGCCAGCAGCTTAGTTTTTGGGGGCGCGGGCAATCAGCCCCAGCATTTT	CASSLVFGGAGNQPQHF
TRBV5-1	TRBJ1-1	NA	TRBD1	TGCGCCAGCAGCGCGACAGGGATGCACACTGAAGCTTTCTTT	CASSATGMHTEAFF
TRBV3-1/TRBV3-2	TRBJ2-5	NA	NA	TGTGCCAGCAGCCTCACTAGTGCGACCCAGTACTTC	CASSLTSATQYF
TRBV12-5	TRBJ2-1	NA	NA	TGTGCTAGTCTCTGGGCCAGCTCCTACAATGAGCAGTTCTTC	CASLWASSYNEQFF
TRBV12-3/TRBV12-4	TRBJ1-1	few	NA	TGTGCCAGCAGTACATCAGGACAGTTGGCTTTCTTT	CASSTSGQLAFF
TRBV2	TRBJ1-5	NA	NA	TGTGCCAGCAGCACGCAGCGGGGCAATCAGCCCCAGCATTTT	CASSTQRGNQPQHF